These T cell receptor beta chains were read from a single sample in a study of CD8 T cells in acute hepatitis C reinfection. TCRdb's table, derived via immunoSEQ multiplex PCR, lists solely in-frame clones and lacks some. The sample shows 30,000 to 40,000 clones, about 83% of them seen only once. Sequencing was carried out using naive CD8+ T cells from PBMCs. The receptors stem from a man aged 30 to 45 with chronic hepatitis C. Each CDR3 is given with its conserved first and last residue. The order of the fields is clone size, J gene, V gene, CDR3 length, CDR3 protein. Expanded clones are given a class, and other clones once, few, many or no size at all.

- TRBJ1-1 TRBV19 13 CASSMGTATEAFF
- TRBJ2-7 TRBV27 15 CASSFITGASYEQYF
- TRBJ2-7 TRBV5-6 13 CASSLGAYYEQYF
- TRBJ2-2 TRBV18 15 CASSPRPENTGELFF
- TRBJ2-5 TRBV7-8 18 CASSLAGTGGRGQETQYF
- TRBJ2-3 TRBV19 13 CASSIIFPDTQYF
- TRBJ1-2 TRBV13 16 CASSPTSGPYPDGYTF
- TRBJ2-1 TRBV2 15 CASSEPSGGANEQFF
- TRBJ1-2 TRBV2 15 CASSEGGEMGYGYTF
once TRBJ2-3 TRBV5-5 11 CASSFTDTQYF
- TRBJ2-6 TRBV27 14 CASSSRGIANVLTF
- TRBJ2-7 TRBV11-2 14 CASSLGSGAGEQYF
- TRBJ1-1 TRBV30 11 CAWGLSTEAFF
- TRBJ1-4 TRBV18 15 CASSPSGATNEKLFF
- TRBJ1-4 TRBV30 15 CAWSFGDATNEKLFF
- TRBJ2-1 TRBV7-6 14 CASSLEPDNNEQFF
- TRBJ2-7 TRBV27 14 CASSLSTGTYEQYF
- TRBJ2-1 TRBV7-7 13 CASSPGEHNEQFF
- TRBJ1-1 TRBV9 15 CASSVEGAFGTEAFF
- TRBJ2-2 TRBV15 17 CATSPHPGEMNTGELFF
- TRBJ2-7 TRBV30 14 CAWTFDGVGDEQYF
- TRBJ1-1 TRBV19 14 CASSLLGQPDGAFF
- TRBJ2-7 TRBV5-1 14 CASSFSGQGYEQYF
- TRBJ1-2 TRBV4-1 14 CASSQDGTFYGYTF
- TRBJ2-2 TRBV14 16 CASRATSATNTGELFF
- TRBJ2-7 TRBV6-5 15 CASTQRSGGSYEQYF
- TRBJ1-4 TRBV18 14 CASSPPDSYEKLFF
- TRBJ2-7 TRBV2 13 CASSDLPLYEQYF
few TRBJ1-2 TRBV27 16 CASSAKTAGARYGYTF
- TRBJ2-3 TRBV5-4 14 CASSLWGSTDTQYF
- TRBJ2-1 TRBV27 12 CAASERGGEQFF
once TRBJ2-2 TRBV7-2 14 CASSPRGPTGELFF
- TRBJ2-1 TRBV11-2 14 CASSYLGTLNEQFF
- TRBJ1-4 TRBV6-4 12 CASSDGAGELFF
- TRBJ1-2 TRBV27 12 CASSGGRDGYTF
- TRBJ2-7 TRBV28 12 CATLVGSYEQYF
- TRBJ2-7 TRBV30 14 CAWSLLSPGDEQYF
- TRBJ2-3 TRBV4-2 17 CASSQDPELLLTDTQYF
- TRBJ1-1 TRBV4-3 16 CASSKITGQLNTEAFF
- TRBJ1-1 TRBV5-1 13 CASRGQGVNEAFF
- TRBJ2-1 TRBV13 15 CASSPLRGAYNEQFF